The rows below give T cell receptor beta chains drawn from one sample of a study of long-term antiretroviral therapy in people with HIV. Method: immunoSEQ multiplex PCR; TCRdb's copy keeps in-frame clones and lacks some. The top ten clones hold 7.5% of a sample with 6,700 or so clones, roughly 70% of them seen once. Sequenced material: unsorted PBMCs, taken 0.1 years before starting antiretroviral therapy. These receptor sequences come from a man in his late teens or twenties with HIV. Both conserved end residues are part of each CDR3. A D gene is named only where the DNA matches it firmly. Expanded clones are given a class, and other clones once, few, many or no size at all.

v_gene: TRBV28; d_gene: -; abundance: -; j_gene: TRBJ2-1; CDR3nt: TGTGCCAGCAGTTTACTGGGGGGTAAGGACAATGAGCAGTTCTTC; CDR3aa: CASSLLGGKDNEQFF
v_gene: TRBV2; d_gene: -; abundance: -; j_gene: TRBJ1-2; CDR3nt: TGTGCCAGCAGTGACTCGACAGTACCCAACTATGGCTACACCTTC; CDR3aa: CASSDSTVPNYGYTF
v_gene: TRBV13; d_gene: TRBD1; abundance: -; j_gene: TRBJ1-1; CDR3nt: TGTGCCAGCAGCTTAGGGACAGGGGGCTTTCAGGCGGAAGCTTTCTTT; CDR3aa: CASSLGTGGFQAEAFF
v_gene: TRBV11-2; d_gene: TRBD2; abundance: -; j_gene: TRBJ2-1; CDR3nt: TGTGCCAGCAGCTTAGCGACTAGCGGCTACAATGAGCAGTTCTTC; CDR3aa: CASSLATSGYNEQFF
v_gene: TRBV28; d_gene: TRBD1; abundance: -; j_gene: TRBJ1-2; CDR3nt: TGTGCCAGCACACAGGGGGGGACAGGGTATGGCTACACCTTC; CDR3aa: CASTQGGTGYGYTF
v_gene: TRBV28; d_gene: -; abundance: -; j_gene: TRBJ1-4; CDR3nt: TGTGCCAGCAGTCCCCCGGGACCGATGAATGAAAAACTGTTTTTT; CDR3aa: CASSPPGPMNEKLFF
v_gene: TRBV4-2; d_gene: -; abundance: -; j_gene: TRBJ2-6; CDR3nt: TGTGCCAGCAGCCAAGAAACTACTGGCACCTCTGGGGCCAACGTCCTGACTTTC; CDR3aa: CASSQETTGTSGANVLTF
v_gene: TRBV2; d_gene: -; abundance: few; j_gene: TRBJ2-2; CDR3nt: TGTGCCAGCATGACTAGTAACACCGGGGAGCTGTTTTTT; CDR3aa: CASMTSNTGELFF
v_gene: TRBV7-2; d_gene: -; abundance: once; j_gene: TRBJ2-5; CDR3nt: TGTGCCAGCAGCTTAGAGGGGGGTGCGAATCAAGAGACCCAGTACTTC; CDR3aa: CASSLEGGANQETQYF
v_gene: TRBV5-6; d_gene: -; abundance: -; j_gene: TRBJ2-4; CDR3nt: TGTGCCAGCAGCTTGGGTCTAGCCAAAAACATTCAGTACTTC; CDR3aa: CASSLGLAKNIQYF